Shown below are 2 T cell receptor beta chains from a single sample sequenced in a study of CD8 T cells in ankylosing spondylitis. TCRdb called the 5' RACE reads again in MiXCR, with one record for every CDR3 protein. The profile shows roughly 470,000 distinct CDR3 sequences, roughly 26% of them singletons. No cognate antigen is known for these TCRs. Findings and caveats of the study: Seemingly characteristic of ankylosing spondylitis blood was a TCR beta motif consisting of about 8 highly homologous variants.

Input material: blood, either unsorted or a sorted T cell fraction (not recorded which). The receptors stem from a male donor with ankylosing spondylitis.

The rearrangement joins TRBV4-1 to TRBJ2-7; TRBD2 matches 8 bases. Looked up from germline, CDR1 is MGHRA and CDR2 is YSYEKL. V gave up 0 bases and J gave up 4 bases; unmatched junction bases: 20. The CDR3 length is 20 residues. CDR3 DNA sequence: TGCGCCAGCAGCCAAGAGGCAGCCGGGACTAGGATTTCCCTCAAATACGAGCAGTACTTC. Translation: CASSQEAAGTRISLKYEQYF.

J is TRBJ2-1 and V is TRBV2; 13 nucleotides align to TRBD2. Looked up from germline, CDR1 is SNHLY and CDR2 is FYNNEI. CDR3 length: 15 residues. V lost 7 bases to trimming and J lost 6 bases; unmatched junction nucleotides: 6. The CDR3 sequence: CASTARTSGGNEQFF. The CDR3 DNA follows: TGTGCCAGCACTGCCCGGACTAGCGGGGGCAATGAGCAGTTCTTC.